This T cell receptor (beta chain) originates from a study of Ad26.COV2.S vaccination and SARS-CoV-2 variants. Whole-study context: The donor participated in the COV1001 trial, in its Ad26.COV2.S arm.

The sample's treatment: about 20 received Ad26.COV2.S at low or high dose, single or two shots; about 5 received placebo; per-sample allocation not given. Samples analyzed were those drawn on day 63 after the first vaccine or placebo injection. Adults aged 18-55 years in Boston included the donor. It was Wuhan-strain SARS-CoV-2 spike that the Ad26 vaccine vector expressed. Study observations and caveats: Total T cell responses may have been underestimated by the TCR breadth and depth analyses.

Data came from immunoSEQ multiplex PCR; TCRdb stores just in-frame clones and leaves some out. The sample lists about 680,000 clones, about 90% occurring once. This clone was recorded only once. Antigen specificity is unknown. Germline V CDR1 and CDR2: KGHDR, SFDVKD. V lost 2 bases, J lost 5 bases, and 3 bases lay in between. The CDR3 runs 12 residues. The TCR originated in a person aged 18-60 years who received the Ad26.COV2.S COVID-19 vaccine or a placebo. The source material was peripheral blood, sampled in a trial of Ad26.COV2.S vaccine versus placebo. The chain has TRBV24-1 and TRBJ2-1, with D hard to call. CDR3 amino acids: CATSDWDNEQFF. In DNA, the CDR3 is TGTGCCACCAGTGATTGGGACAATGAGCAGTTCTTC.